These 15 T cell receptor beta chains share one sample of origin, sequenced in a study of cytomegalovirus exposure and HLA in healthy donors. PCR was performed using 60 Vbeta and 13 Jbeta primers. Some clones are missing from TCRdb's copy, which holds only in-frame ones; the method was immunoSEQ multiplex PCR. Of 100,000 to 150,000 clones listed, around three quarters are singletons. Sequencing used PBMCs. The receptors originated from a woman aged 50 to 60 in good health and CMV-seronegative.

This chain joins TRBV6-5 and TRBJ2-1; 10 bases are a match to TRBD2. The length of the CDR3 is 15 residues. The V and J ends lost 4 bases and 8 bases, in that order; junction bases with no gene match: 8. The germline CDR1 and CDR2 sequences are MNHEY and SVGAGI. CDR3 residues: CASSSLAGVRDEQFF. The CDR3 DNA is TGTGCCAGCAGTTCCCTAGCGGGAGTGAGGGATGAGCAGTTCTTC.

This clone was found once. The V and J genes are TRBV19 and TRBJ2-3; possibly TRBD2 for D (6 bases). V dropped 4 bases and J dropped 3 bases, with 20 bases sitting between them. This CDR3 has 17 amino acids. CDR1 and CDR2 from the germline V gene are LNHDA and SQIVND (reference sequence). The CDR3 spells CASSNVLLAIGTDTQYF. The CDR3 nucleotides read TGTGCCAGTAGTAACGTCCTACTAGCAATTGGGACAGATACGCAGTATTTT.

The chain is built from TRBV6-5 and TRBJ2-2, with TRBD1 identical over 7 bases. J lost 5 bases, V lost 9 bases, and 9 bases had no gene match. The CDR3 extends over 14 amino acids. CDR1 and CDR2 from the germline V gene are MNHEY and SVGAGI. CDR3 sequence: CASNRDSLTGELFF. Written as DNA, the CDR3 is TGTGCCAGTAACCGGGACAGCCTTACCGGGGAGCTGTTTTTT.

This clone was counted a single time. The chain recombines TRBV15 with TRBJ1-4; D not certain. The CDR3 runs to 16 residues. Deletions cut 1 base from V and 5 bases from J, with 14 bases between. Per germline, CDR1 LNHNV and CDR2 YYDKDF (reference sequence). This CDR3 is CATSRGRGSLNEKLFF. CDR3 DNA sequence: TGTGCCACCAGCAGAGGTAGAGGGAGTTTAAATGAAAAACTGTTTTTT. Full variable domain (remainder filled in from reference TRBV15 and TRBJ1-4): DAMVIQNPRYQVTQFGKPVTLSCSQTLNHNVMYWYQQKSSQAPKLLFHYYDKDFNNEADTPDNFQSRRPNTSFCFLDIRSPGLGDTAMYLCATSRGRGSLNEKLFFGSGTQLSVL.

This chain connects TRBV15 to TRBJ2-7, with D unresolved. Trimming left V 8 bases short and J 2 bases short, with 16 bases between. The CDR3 consists of 14 residues. CDR1 and CDR2 from the germline V gene are LNHNV and YYDKDF (reference sequence). This CDR3 reads CATSQSVATYEQYF. In nucleotides, the CDR3 is TGTGCCACCTCCCAATCGGTAGCAACCTACGAGCAGTACTTC.

This clone has only one observation. V usage is TRBV29-1 and J usage is TRBJ2-3, with 10 bases aligning to TRBD2. Germline CDR1 reads SQVTM; CDR2 reads ANQGSEA. There are 15 residues in the CDR3. The V gene end was trimmed by 6 bases and the J gene end by 4 bases; junction bases not matched to a gene: 10. In DNA, the CDR3 is TGCAGCGTCGACAGTGTAGCGGGAGGCCCAGATACGCAGTATTTT. Protein product: CSVDSVAGGPDTQYF.

V gene TRBV9 combines with J gene TRBJ2-7; 7 bases agree with TRBD2. The CDR3 is 14 amino acids. The J segment lost 2 bases and the V segment lost 0 bases, leaving 2 bases of the junction unmatched. Germline V gene sequence: CDR1 SGDLS, CDR2 YYNGEE. The CDR3: CASSVGGGTYEQYF. The DNA for the CDR3 is TGTGCCAGCAGCGTAGGGGGAGGGACCTACGAGCAGTACTTC.

Turning to this clone: A junction end diverges from the germline sequence, so it may reflect a read error. J is TRBJ1-1 and V is TRBV4-1, with D perhaps matching TRBD1 (6 bases). CDR1 and CDR2 from the germline V gene are MGHRA and YSYEKL. The CDR3 extends over 14 amino acids. This chain's CDR3 is CASRGVLRDTEAFF. CDR3 coding DNA: TGCGCCAGCAGGGGGGTGCTTAGGGACACCGAAGCTTTCTTT.

V is TRBV6-5 and J is TRBJ1-2; no reliable D call. Deletions cut 4 bases from V and 2 bases from J, with 8 bases between. The CDR3 has 13 amino acids. The germline V gene has CDR1 MNHEY and CDR2 SVGAGI. CDR3 in DNA: TGTGCCAGCAGTTCCGCGACAAACTATGGCTACACCTTC. Its protein is CASSSATNYGYTF.

This clone was observed once. J is TRBJ1-1 and V is TRBV7-2; 9 bases align to TRBD1. The germline CDR1 and CDR2 sequences are SGHTA and FQGNSA. This CDR3 is built from 14 residues. V trimming: 7 bases; J trimming: 4 bases; junction bases outside the gene matches: 7. The CDR3, as DNA: TGTGCCAGCAACCCGACAGGGGGGGGCACTGAAGCTTTCTTT. Translated, it gives CASNPTGGGTEAFF.

This chain links TRBV6-4 with TRBJ2-2; no firm D call. Germline V gene data show CDR1 as MRHNA and CDR2 as SNTAGT. The CDR3 spans 11 residues. The V gene lost 8 bases and the J gene lost 1 base, with 2 bases spanning the gap. CDR3 nucleotides: TGTGCCAGCCGGAACACCGGGGAGCTGTTTTTT. Translated, it gives CASRNTGELFF.

The chain recombines TRBV7-9 with TRBJ2-7, with 7 bases fitting TRBD1. The germline CDR1 and CDR2 sequences are SEHNR and FQNEAQ (reference sequence). Trimming took 5 bases from V and 1 from J; bases not matched to a gene: 11. The CDR3 totals 16 residues. In DNA form, the CDR3 reads TGTGCCAGCAGCCACGGTGGGTTACAGGGGTCCTACGAGCAGTACGTC. The encoded protein is CASSHGGLQGSYEQYV.

This chain connects TRBV25-1 to TRBJ1-4, with 9 nucleotides matching TRBD1. The CDR3 is 16 amino acids. Germline loops: CDR1 MGHDK, CDR2 SYGVNS. J gave up 5 bases and V 6 bases, and 10 bases lay outside the gene matches. Here the CDR3 DNA reads TGTGCCAGCAGCCGATCCCCGGGACAGGGCAATGAAAAACTGTTTTTT. Translating gives CASSRSPGQGNEKLFF.

V and J are TRBV28 and TRBJ2-5, with 8 bases that match TRBD1. J was trimmed by 4 bases and V by 6 bases; bases with no gene match: 13. Germline CDR1 reads MDHEN; CDR2 reads SYDVKM. This CDR3 is built from 16 residues. This CDR3 reads CASRPTGAQGRETQYF. In nucleotides, the CDR3 is TGTGCCAGCAGGCCGACAGGGGCGCAAGGAAGAGAGACCCAGTACTTC. The full variable domain, rest sourced from reference TRBV28 and TRBJ2-5, is DVKVTQSSRYLVKRTGEKVFLECVQDMDHENMFWYRQDPGLGLRLIYFSYDVKMKEKGDIPEGYSVSREKKERFSLILESASTNQTSMYLCASRPTGAQGRETQYFGPGTRLLVL.

The chain joins TRBV19 to TRBJ1-1; TRBD1 matches at 7 bases. The J segment lost 0 bases and the V segment lost 7 bases, leaving 11 bases of the junction unmatched. This CDR3 has 16 residues. The V gene's germline CDR1 is LNHDA and CDR2 SQIVND (reference sequence). The CDR3 region is CASTKDTTGMNTEAFF. The CDR3 nucleotides read TGTGCCAGTACCAAAGATACGACAGGGATGAACACTGAAGCTTTCTTT.